Sequencing of this T cell receptor (beta chain) was carried out in a study of Graves' ophthalmopathy and Graves' hyperthyroidism. Turning to the study itself: Stable hyperthyroidism meant no progression to ophthalmopathy within 18 months of follow-up.

The CDR3 totals 12 residues. Germline CDR1 LNHNV, CDR2 YYDKDF (reference sequence). Trimming pared 7 bases from V and 4 bases from J, leaving 8 bases between. For repertoire sequencing, the TCR beta CDR3 regions were amplified from RNA transcripts. The library came from an HTBI-primed first-round RT-PCR and a second-round multiplex PCR. TCRdb fed the multiplex PCR reads into MiXCR, producing one record per CDR3 protein. The sample shows 560,000 or so distinct CDR3 sequences, less than 45% of them seen only once. This clonotype showed up many times. Its antigen is undetermined. Aged 18 to 65, hyperthyroidism patients had new diagnoses of under 2 months' duration. The evidence that diagnosis relied on was clinical symptoms, serum thyroxine, TRAb, thyroid ultrasound and orbital computed tomography. Overall study results and limits: Blood also harbored most expanded thyroid clonotypes above 0.001 frequency.

This TCR was sampled from an adult man with Graves' hyperthyroidism. The gene calls are TRBV15 and TRBJ1-5, with D uncertain. The sequenced sample was peripheral blood or thyroid tissue (not recorded which). The CDR3: CATTTGNQPQHF. The CDR3 coding sequence is TGTGCCACCACAACGGGGAATCAGCCCCAGCATTTT.